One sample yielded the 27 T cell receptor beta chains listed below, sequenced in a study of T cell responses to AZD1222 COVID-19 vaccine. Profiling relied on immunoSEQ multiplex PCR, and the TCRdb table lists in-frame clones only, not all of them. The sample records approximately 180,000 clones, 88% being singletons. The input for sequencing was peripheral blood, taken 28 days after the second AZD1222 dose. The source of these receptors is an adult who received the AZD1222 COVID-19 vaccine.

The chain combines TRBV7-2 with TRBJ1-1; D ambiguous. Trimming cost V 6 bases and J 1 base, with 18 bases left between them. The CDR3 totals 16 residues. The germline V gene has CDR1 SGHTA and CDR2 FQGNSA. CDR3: CASRYRDWRRNTEAFF. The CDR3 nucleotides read TGTGCCAGCAGATATAGAGACTGGCGACGGAACACTGAAGCTTTCTTT.

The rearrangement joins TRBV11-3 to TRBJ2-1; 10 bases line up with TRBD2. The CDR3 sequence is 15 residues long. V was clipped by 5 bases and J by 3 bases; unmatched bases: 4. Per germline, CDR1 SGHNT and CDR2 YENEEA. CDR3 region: CASSAGTSDYNEQFF. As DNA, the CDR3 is TGTGCCAGCAGCGCCGGGACTAGCGACTACAATGAGCAGTTCTTC.

The CDR3 DNA reads as TGTGCCAGCAGTTACTCTGGACGGGTCGACACTGAAGCTTTCTTT. Amino acid sequence: CASSYSGRVDTEAFF. V usage is TRBV6-2 or TRBV6-3 and J usage is TRBJ1-1; D remains unclear. CDR1 is MNHEY and CDR2 is SVGEGT in the germline V gene. The CDR3 consists of 15 residues. The germline V and J ends were trimmed by 0 bases and 3 bases, with 11 bases remaining between them.

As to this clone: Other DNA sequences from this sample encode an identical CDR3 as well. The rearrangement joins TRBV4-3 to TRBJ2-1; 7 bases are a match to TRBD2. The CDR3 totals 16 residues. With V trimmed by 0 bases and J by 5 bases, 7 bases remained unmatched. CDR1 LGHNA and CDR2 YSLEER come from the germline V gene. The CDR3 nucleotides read TGCGCCAGCAGCCAAGAGGGAGGGTTCGGGAACAATGAGCAGTTCTTC. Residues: CASSQEGGFGNNEQFF.

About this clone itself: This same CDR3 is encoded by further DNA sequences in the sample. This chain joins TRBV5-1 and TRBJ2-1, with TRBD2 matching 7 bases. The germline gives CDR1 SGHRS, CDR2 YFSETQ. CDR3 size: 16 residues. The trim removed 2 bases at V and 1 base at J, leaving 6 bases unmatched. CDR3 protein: CASSFVGGRSYNEQFF. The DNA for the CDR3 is TGCGCCAGCAGCTTTGTCGGCGGGAGATCCTACAATGAGCAGTTCTTC. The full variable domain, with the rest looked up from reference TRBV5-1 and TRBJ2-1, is KAGVTQTPRYLIKTRGQQVTLSCSPISGHRSVSWYQQTPGQGLQFLFEYFSETQRNKGNFPGRFSGRQFSNSRSEMNVSTLELGDSALYLCASSFVGGRSYNEQFFGPGTRLTVL.

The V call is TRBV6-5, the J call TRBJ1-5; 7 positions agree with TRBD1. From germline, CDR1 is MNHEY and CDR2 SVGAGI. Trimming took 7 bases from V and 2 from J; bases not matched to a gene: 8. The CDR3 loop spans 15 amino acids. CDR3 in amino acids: CASTVQGVGNQPQHF. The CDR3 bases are TGTGCCAGCACCGTTCAGGGGGTAGGCAATCAGCCCCAGCATTTT.

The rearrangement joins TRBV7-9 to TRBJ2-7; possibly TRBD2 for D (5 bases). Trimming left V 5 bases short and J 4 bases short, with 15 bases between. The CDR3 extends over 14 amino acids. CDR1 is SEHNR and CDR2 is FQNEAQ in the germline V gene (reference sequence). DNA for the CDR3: TGTGCCAGCAGCCCGCCCTTGGGGAGTTACGAGCAGTACTTC. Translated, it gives CASSPPLGSYEQYF.

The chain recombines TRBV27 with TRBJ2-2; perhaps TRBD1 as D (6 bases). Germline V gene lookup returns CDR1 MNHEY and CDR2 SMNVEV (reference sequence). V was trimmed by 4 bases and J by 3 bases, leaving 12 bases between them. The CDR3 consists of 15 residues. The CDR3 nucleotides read TGTGCCAGCAGTTCGGGCAGGGGTGACACCGGGGAGCTGTTTTTT. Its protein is CASSSGRGDTGELFF.

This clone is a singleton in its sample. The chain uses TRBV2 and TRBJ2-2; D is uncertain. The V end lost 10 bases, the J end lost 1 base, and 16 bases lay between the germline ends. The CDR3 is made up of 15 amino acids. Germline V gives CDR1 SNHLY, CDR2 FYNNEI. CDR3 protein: CAILGRQRNTGELFF. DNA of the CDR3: TGTGCCATCCTAGGACGTCAGAGGAACACCGGGGAGCTGTTTTTT. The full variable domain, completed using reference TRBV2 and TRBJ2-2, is EPEVTQTPSHQVTQMGQEVILRCVPISNHLYFYWYRQILGQKVEFLVSFYNNEISEKSEIFDDQFSVERPDGSNFTLKIRSTKLEDSAMYFCAILGRQRNTGELFFGEGSRLTVL.

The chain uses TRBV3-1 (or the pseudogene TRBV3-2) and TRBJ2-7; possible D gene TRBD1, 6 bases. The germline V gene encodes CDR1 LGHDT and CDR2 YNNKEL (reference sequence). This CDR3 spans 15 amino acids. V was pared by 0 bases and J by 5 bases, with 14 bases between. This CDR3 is CASSQEGAGIHEQYF. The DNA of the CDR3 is TGTGCCAGCAGCCAAGAGGGGGCAGGGATCCACGAGCAGTACTTC.

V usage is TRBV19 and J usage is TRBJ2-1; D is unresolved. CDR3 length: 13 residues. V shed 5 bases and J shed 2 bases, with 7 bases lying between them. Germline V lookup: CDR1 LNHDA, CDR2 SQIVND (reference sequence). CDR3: CASSRPAYNEQFF. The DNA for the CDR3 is TGTGCCAGTAGTCGACCCGCCTACAATGAGCAGTTCTTC.

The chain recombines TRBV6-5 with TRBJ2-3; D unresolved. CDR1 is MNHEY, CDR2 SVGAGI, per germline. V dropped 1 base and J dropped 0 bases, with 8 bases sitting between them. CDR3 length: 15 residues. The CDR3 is CASSYLGTSTDTQYF. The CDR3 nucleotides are TGTGCCAGCAGTTACTTGGGCACCAGCACAGATACGCAGTATTTT.

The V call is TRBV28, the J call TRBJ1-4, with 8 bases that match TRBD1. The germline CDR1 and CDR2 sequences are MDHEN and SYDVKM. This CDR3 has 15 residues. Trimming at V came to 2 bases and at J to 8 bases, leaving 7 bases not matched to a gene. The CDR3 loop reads CASSLVTGVFEKLFF. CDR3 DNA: TGTGCCAGCAGTTTAGTGACAGGGGTATTCGAAAAACTGTTTTTT. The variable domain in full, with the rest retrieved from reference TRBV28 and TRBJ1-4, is DVKVTQSSRYLVKRTGEKVFLECVQDMDHENMFWYRQDPGLGLRLIYFSYDVKMKEKGDIPEGYSVSREKKERFSLILESASTNQTSMYLCASSLVTGVFEKLFFGSGTQLSVL.

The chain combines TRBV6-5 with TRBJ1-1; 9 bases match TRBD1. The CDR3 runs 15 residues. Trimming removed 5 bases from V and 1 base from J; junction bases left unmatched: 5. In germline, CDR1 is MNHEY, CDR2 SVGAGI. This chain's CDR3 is CASSTGGAGNTEAFF. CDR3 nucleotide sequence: TGTGCCAGCAGTACAGGGGGCGCCGGGAACACTGAAGCTTTCTTT.

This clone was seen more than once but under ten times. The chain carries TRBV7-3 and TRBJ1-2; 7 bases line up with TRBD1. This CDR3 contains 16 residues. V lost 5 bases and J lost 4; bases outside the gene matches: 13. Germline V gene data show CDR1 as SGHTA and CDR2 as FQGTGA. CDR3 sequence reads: CASSPAIGGRSYGYTF. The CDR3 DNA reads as TGTGCCAGCAGCCCAGCCATAGGGGGCCGTAGCTATGGCTACACCTTC.

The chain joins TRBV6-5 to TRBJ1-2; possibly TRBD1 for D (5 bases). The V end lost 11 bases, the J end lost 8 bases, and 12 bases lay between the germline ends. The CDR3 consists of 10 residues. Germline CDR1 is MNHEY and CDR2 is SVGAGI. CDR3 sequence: CAGGDRGYTF. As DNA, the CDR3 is TGTGCCGGAGGGGATCGGGGCTACACCTTC.

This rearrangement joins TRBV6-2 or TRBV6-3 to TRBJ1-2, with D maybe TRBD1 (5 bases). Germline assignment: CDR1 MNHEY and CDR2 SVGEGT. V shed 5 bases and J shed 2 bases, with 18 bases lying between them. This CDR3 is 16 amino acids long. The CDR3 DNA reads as TGTGCCAGCAGTCACCCGTGGGGGGGAGCCAACTATGGCTACACCTTC. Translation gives CASSHPWGGANYGYTF.

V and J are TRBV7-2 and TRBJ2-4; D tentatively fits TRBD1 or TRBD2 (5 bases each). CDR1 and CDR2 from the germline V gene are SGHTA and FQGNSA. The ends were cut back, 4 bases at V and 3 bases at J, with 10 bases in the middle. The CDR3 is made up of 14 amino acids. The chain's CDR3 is CASSSGTLKNIQYF. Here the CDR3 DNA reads TGTGCCAGCAGCTCCGGGACCCTCAAAAACATTCAGTACTTC.

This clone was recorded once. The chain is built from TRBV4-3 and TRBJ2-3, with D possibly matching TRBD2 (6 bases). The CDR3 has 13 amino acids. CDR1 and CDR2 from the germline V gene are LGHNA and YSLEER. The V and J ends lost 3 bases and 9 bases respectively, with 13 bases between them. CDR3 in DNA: TGCGCCAGCAGCCAGGCCGGGACTCCAACGCAGTATTTT. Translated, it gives CASSQAGTPTQYF.

The CDR3 is CSYRTTKTYEQYF. In DNA form, the CDR3 reads TGCAGCTACCGGACAACTAAGACCTACGAGCAGTACTTC. The chain has TRBV29-1 and TRBJ2-7; weak D call: TRBD1 (5 bases). In germline, CDR1 is SQVTM, CDR2 ANQGSEA. This CDR3 has 13 residues. V lost 8 bases and J lost 2, with 16 bases in between.

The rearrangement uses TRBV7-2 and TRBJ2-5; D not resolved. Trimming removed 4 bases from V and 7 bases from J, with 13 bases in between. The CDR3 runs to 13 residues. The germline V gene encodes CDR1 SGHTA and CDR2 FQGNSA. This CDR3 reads CASSSDQARTQYF. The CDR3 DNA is TGTGCCAGCAGCTCCGACCAGGCTAGGACCCAGTACTTC.

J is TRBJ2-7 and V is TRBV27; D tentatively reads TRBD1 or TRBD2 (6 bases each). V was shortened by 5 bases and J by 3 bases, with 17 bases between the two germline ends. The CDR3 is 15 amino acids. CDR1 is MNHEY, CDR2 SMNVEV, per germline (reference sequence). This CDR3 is CASSPEVGGRYEQYF. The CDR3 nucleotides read TGTGCCAGCAGTCCCGAGGTTGGGGGGCGCTACGAGCAGTACTTC.

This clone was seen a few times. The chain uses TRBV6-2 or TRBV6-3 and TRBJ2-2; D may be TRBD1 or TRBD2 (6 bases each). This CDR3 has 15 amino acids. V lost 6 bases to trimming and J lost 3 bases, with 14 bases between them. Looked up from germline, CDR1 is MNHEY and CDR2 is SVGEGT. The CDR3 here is CASSPRGVDTGELFF. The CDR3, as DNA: TGTGCCAGCAGCCCGAGGGGGGTGGACACCGGGGAGCTGTTTTTT.

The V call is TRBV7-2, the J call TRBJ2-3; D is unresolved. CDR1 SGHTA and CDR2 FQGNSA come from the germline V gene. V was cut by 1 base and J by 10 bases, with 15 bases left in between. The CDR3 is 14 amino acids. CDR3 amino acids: CASSLGISSTAQYF. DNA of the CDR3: TGTGCCAGCAGCTTAGGGATCTCTTCGACTGCGCAGTATTTT.

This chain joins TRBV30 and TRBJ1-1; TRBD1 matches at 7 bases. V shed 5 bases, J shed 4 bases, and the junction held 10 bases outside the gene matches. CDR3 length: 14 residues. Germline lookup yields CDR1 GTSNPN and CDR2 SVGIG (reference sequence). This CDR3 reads CAWGRGPGGTEAFF. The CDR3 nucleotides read TGTGCCTGGGGTAGGGGGCCAGGGGGCACTGAAGCTTTCTTT.

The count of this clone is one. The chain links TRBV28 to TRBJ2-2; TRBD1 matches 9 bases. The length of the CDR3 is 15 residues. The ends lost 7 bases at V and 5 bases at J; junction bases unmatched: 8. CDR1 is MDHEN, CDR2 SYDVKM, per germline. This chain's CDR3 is CASIPTGGLTGELFF. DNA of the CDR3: TGTGCCAGCATCCCCACAGGGGGCTTAACCGGGGAGCTGTTTTTT.

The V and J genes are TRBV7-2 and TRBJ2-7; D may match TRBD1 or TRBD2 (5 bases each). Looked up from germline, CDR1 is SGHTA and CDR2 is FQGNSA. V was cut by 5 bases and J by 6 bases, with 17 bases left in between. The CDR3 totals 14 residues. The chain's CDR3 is CASSPGTAPLEQYF. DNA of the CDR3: TGTGCCAGCAGCCCCGGGACCGCCCCCCTCGAGCAGTACTTC.